These 19 T cell receptor beta chains were sequenced from one sample in a study of persistence of HIV-infected CD4 T cells. The antigens for these receptors are not known. Cells were stimulated with overlapping HIV-1 Gag 15-mer peptides. CD4+ T cells upregulating both CD40 ligand and CD69 were sorted as responding cells. The immunoSEQ assay was version 4, run in survey mode. Produced via immunoSEQ multiplex PCR; TCRdb's table is partial and in-frame only. The sample comprises 19,000 or so clones, approximately 60% of which are singletons, and around 1.8% rests with the top ten. This sample comprised CD4+ T cells sorted from PBMCs after approximately 20-hour stimulation, obtained from a patient who received antiretroviral therapy. The receptors shown here come from an adult woman with HIV who was CMV-seropositive.

The J gene is TRBJ1-5, the V gene TRBV2, with D maybe TRBD1 (5 bases). Trimming removed 5 bases at V and 7 bases at J, with 12 bases between. The CDR3 extends over 13 amino acids. Germline CDR1 reads SNHLY; CDR2 reads FYNNEI. Here the CDR3 DNA reads TGTGCCAGCAGTCAGGGTATGTGGCAGCCCCAGCATTTT. Translation gives CASSQGMWQPQHF. Variable domain in full (rest from reference TRBV2 and TRBJ1-5): EPEVTQTPSHQVTQMGQEVILRCVPISNHLYFYWYRQILGQKVEFLVSFYNNEISEKSEIFDDQFSVERPDGSNFTLKIRSTKLEDSAMYFCASSQGMWQPQHFGDGTRLSIL.

This chain connects TRBV10-1 to TRBJ2-1; D uncertain. The CDR3 loop spans 13 amino acids. The germline gives CDR1 WNHNN, CDR2 SYGVQD (reference sequence). Trimming pared 2 bases from V and 9 bases from J, leaving 11 bases between. DNA of the CDR3: TGCGCCAGCAGTGAGCGCTCGCCCGGTGAGCAGTTCTTC. It codes for CASSERSPGEQFF.

A few counts support this clone. The genes are TRBV7-3 and TRBJ2-6; D uncertain. Trimming pared 4 bases from V and 0 bases from J, leaving 10 bases between. This CDR3 comprises 16 residues. Germline V CDR1 and CDR2: SGHTA, FQGTGA. The CDR3 loop is CASSSRPSSGANVLTF. CDR3 DNA: TGTGCCAGCAGCTCCAGGCCCTCCTCTGGGGCCAACGTCCTGACTTTC. The whole variable domain, remainder taken from reference TRBV7-3 and TRBJ2-6, is GAGVSQTPSNKVTEKGKYVELRCDPISGHTALYWYRQSLGQGPEFLIYFQGTGAADDSGLPNDRFFAVRPEGSVSTLKIQRTERGDSAVYLCASSSRPSSGANVLTFGAGSRLTVL.

CDR3 in DNA: TGTGCCAGCAGTCGACAGTCATTTACTGGCTACAATGAGCAGTTCTTC. As protein: CASSRQSFTGYNEQFF. This chain links TRBV6-6 with TRBJ2-1; D might be TRBD1 (5 bases). Germline V gene sequence: CDR1 MNHNY, CDR2 SVGAGI (reference sequence). The CDR3 sequence is 16 residues long. Trimming removed 5 bases at V and 3 bases at J, with 17 bases between.

V usage is TRBV19 and J usage is TRBJ1-5; 9 bases line up with TRBD1. CDR1 and CDR2 from the germline V gene are LNHDA and SQIVND (reference sequence). The CDR3 is 16 amino acids. V gave up 5 bases and J gave up 4 bases; unmatched junction bases: 9. The CDR3 region is CASSFLPGQGNQPQHF. In DNA, the CDR3 is TGTGCCAGTAGTTTTCTTCCGGGACAGGGAAATCAGCCCCAGCATTTT.

The chain couples TRBV18 to TRBJ1-2; 7 positions match TRBD1. With V trimmed by 1 base and J by 7 bases, 12 bases remained unmatched. The CDR3 loop spans 16 amino acids. Germline CDR1 is KGHSH and CDR2 is LQKENI. The DNA for the CDR3 is TGTGCCAGCTCACCACTGGAACAGGGGAAAACGGGTGGCTACACCTTC. Translated: CASSPLEQGKTGGYTF.

The CDR3 sequence is CASSSTGTSPGELFF. In nucleotides, the CDR3 is TGCGCCAGCAGCTCGACCGGGACTAGCCCCGGGGAGCTGTTTTTT. The V call is TRBV5-1, the J call TRBJ2-2; 9 bases are shared with TRBD2. The CDR3 has 15 amino acids. The germline gives CDR1 SGHRS, CDR2 YFSETQ. Trimming removed 3 bases from V and 6 bases from J; junction bases left unmatched: 6.

This clone came up a few times. The chain employs TRBV10-2 and TRBJ1-5, with D unresolved. The CDR3 is 14 amino acids. Germline CDR1 WSHSY, CDR2 SAAADI. Trimming took off 1 base at V and 4 bases at J, with 8 bases between the two ends. The CDR3 coding sequence is TGCGCCAGCAGTGAGTACGGCGGGAATCAGCCCCAGCATTTT. It encodes CASSEYGGNQPQHF.

This chain joins TRBV6-5 and TRBJ1-5, with 9 bases matching TRBD1. Trimming at V came to 5 bases and at J to 7 bases, leaving 6 bases not matched to a gene. Germline V CDR1 and CDR2: MNHEY, SVGAGI. The CDR3 is made up of 14 amino acids. CDR3 in DNA: TGTGCCAGCAGTATACAGGGGGCTTGGCAGCCCCAGCATTTT. It encodes CASSIQGAWQPQHF.

The V and J genes are TRBV19 and TRBJ1-5; possible D gene TRBD1, 6 bases. The CDR3 contains 13 residues. CDR1 and CDR2 (germline): LNHDA, SQIVND (reference sequence). The V gene lost 6 bases and the J gene lost 4 bases, with 10 bases spanning the gap. Written as DNA, the CDR3 is TGTGCCAGTAGCTTAACAGGGAATCAGCCCCAGCATTTT. Protein: CASSLTGNQPQHF.

The rearrangement joins TRBV27 to TRBJ1-4; D possibly corresponds to TRBD1 (6 bases). Trimming took 8 bases from V and 8 from J, leaving 18 bases between them. Germline V CDR1 and CDR2: MNHEY, SMNVEV (reference sequence). The CDR3 contains 14 residues. This CDR3 reads CASRHRGQFEKLFF. The CDR3 DNA reads as TGTGCCAGCCGTCATCGAGGACAGTTCGAAAAACTGTTTTTT.

The chain links TRBV6-5 to TRBJ2-1, with 10 nucleotides matching TRBD2. Germline loops: CDR1 MNHEY, CDR2 SVGAGI. The CDR3 loop spans 16 amino acids. V lost 4 bases to trimming and J lost 8 bases; unmatched junction nucleotides: 11. CDR3 in amino acids: CASSSNQRGGWDEQFF. The CDR3 coding sequence is TGTGCCAGCAGTTCTAACCAGCGGGGGGGCTGGGATGAGCAGTTCTTC.

The V and J genes are TRBV7-2 and TRBJ1-1, with TRBD1 as a possible D gene (5 bases). V was cut by 1 base and J by 4 bases, with 10 bases left in between. The germline V gene encodes CDR1 SGHTA and CDR2 FQGNSA. The CDR3 has 14 residues. The CDR3: CASSLDTGVTEAFF. CDR3 DNA: TGTGCCAGCAGCTTAGACACGGGGGTCACTGAAGCTTTCTTT.

The chain uses TRBV29-1 and TRBJ1-1; D possibly corresponds to TRBD1 (6 bases). The CDR3 is 12 residues long. The ends were cut back, 8 bases at V and 0 bases at J, with 10 bases in the middle. Germline CDR1 is SQVTM and CDR2 is ANQGSEA. DNA for the CDR3: TGCAGCTCGGGACATTTGAACACTGAAGCTTTCTTT. Residues: CSSGHLNTEAFF.

The V call is TRBV7-6, the J call TRBJ2-1; 7 bases line up with TRBD1. Germline V gives CDR1 SGHVS, CDR2 FNYEAQ. This CDR3 is 15 amino acids long. V lost 3 bases, J lost 1 base, and 3 bases stayed unmatched. The CDR3 DNA reads as TGTGCCAGCAGCTTGGAACAGGGGTCCTACAATGAGCAGTTCTTC. It translates to CASSLEQGSYNEQFF.

Comment on this clone: At one end, the junction sequence differs from germline, possibly due to a read error. The chain recombines TRBV5-5 with TRBJ2-1, with TRBD2 matching 10 bases. This CDR3 comprises 14 residues. CDR1 and CDR2 (germline): SGHKS, YYEKEE (reference sequence). Here the CDR3 DNA reads TGTGCCAGCAGCTTTAGCGGGGGGACCAATCAGCAGTTCTTC. Translating gives CASSFSGGTNQQFF.

The genes are TRBV7-9 and TRBJ1-1; D uncertain. Per the germline V gene, CDR1 is SEHNR and CDR2 is FQNEAQ (reference sequence). There are 14 residues in the CDR3. V was trimmed by 5 bases and J by 4 bases, leaving 14 bases between them. The CDR3 here is CASSPTTVITEAFF. CDR3 in DNA: TGTGCCAGCAGCCCAACAACAGTTATCACTGAAGCTTTCTTT.

This clone was counted only a few times. The chain carries TRBV4-1 and TRBJ2-1; 13 bases agree with TRBD2. The CDR3 length is 14 residues. V dropped 1 base and J dropped 13; count of bases not matched to a gene: 4. Germline values: CDR1 MGHRA, CDR2 YSYEKL. The CDR3 reads CASSQALAGGIQFF. The DNA for the CDR3 is TGCGCCAGCAGCCAAGCACTAGCGGGGGGGATTCAGTTCTTC.

The rearrangement links TRBV5-1 to TRBJ2-3; 8 bases line up with TRBD1. CDR3 length equals 14 residues. With V trimmed by 4 bases and J by 4 bases, 5 bases remained unmatched. The germline gives CDR1 SGHRS, CDR2 YFSETQ. DNA of the CDR3: TGCGCCAGCAGCCCTTGGACAGGGCCAGATACGCAGTATTTT. Translated, it gives CASSPWTGPDTQYF.